This TCR beta chain is drawn from a study of blood T cell repertoires in COVID-19. Looking at the study overall: Two negative PCRs, clearance, or symptom resolution characterized the recovered Cohort 3 donors. COVID-19 samples from acute and convalescent phases originated in the United States, Italy and Spain.

Deletions cut 6 bases from V and 7 bases from J, with 12 bases between. CDR3 length: 13 amino acids. The germline CDR1 and CDR2 sequences are WSHSY and SAAADI. Per the original data handling: Amplification with reference gene primers provided the estimates of nucleated cell counts. Assay used: immunoSEQ multiplex PCR; TCRdb lists only in-frame clones, some missing. That table furnishes V, J and clone size, whereas the DNA furnished D and trimming. The data contain a few hundred thousand clones, about 88% of them singletons. Participants came from around 25 US areas, aged roughly 18 to 95 years. The TCR sequence derives from an older woman in a cohort exposed to, infected with or recovered from COVID-19 (not recorded which). Sequencing was done on a sample of PBMCs or T cells enriched from blood (not recorded which). The rearrangement links TRBV10-2 to TRBJ1-4; possibly TRBD1 for D (6 bases). CDR3 DNA: TGCGCCAGCAGGGGGGCCAACGGTGAAAAACTGTTTTTT. Its translation: CASRGANGEKLFF.